This section outlines one TCR beta chain sequence together with its context. The data stem from a study of blood T cell repertoires in COVID-19. Study summary: COVID-19 samples collected from the United States, Italy and Spain covered acute and convalescent phases.

Clones were read by immunoSEQ multiplex PCR, and TCRdb kept only the in-frame ones, dropping some. The repertoire holds approximately 300,000 clones, with 85% to 90% as singletons. This CDR3 has 14 amino acids. V was shortened by 4 bases and J by 6 bases, with 13 bases between the two germline ends. Germline V gene lookup returns CDR1 SGHDN and CDR2 FVKESK. V usage is TRBV14 and J usage is TRBJ2-1; D unclear. Input material: PBMCs or T cells enriched from blood (not recorded which). This clonotype originated in a woman aged 18 to 35 who had recovered from COVID-19. The CDR3: CASSPQLKSNEQFF. Written as DNA, the CDR3 is TGTGCCAGCAGCCCCCAATTGAAGAGCAATGAGCAGTTCTTC.